A single sample is the source of the 29 T cell receptor beta chains below, sequenced in a study of T-cell memory formation after mild COVID-19. TCRdb recomputed calls from the 5' RACE reads with MiXCR, one row per CDR3 protein. This table holds around 340,000 distinct CDR3 sequences, over 10% found once. Sequenced input: PBMCs or a T cell subset sorted from them (not recorded which). The receptor source for this set is a man aged 18 to 29 who had mild COVID-19 (a few samples of this study predate the infection). Cell type and time point are not known.

This chain links TRBV5-6 with TRBJ1-6; 9 bases fit TRBD1. Losses at the gene ends were 4 bases for V and 10 bases for J; bases not matched to a gene: 9. This CDR3 is 15 amino acids long. Germline V CDR1 and CDR2: SGHDT, YYEEEE. The CDR3 loop reads CASSTPGQGRSPLHF. The CDR3 nucleotides are TGTGCCAGCAGCACGCCGGGACAGGGTCGCTCACCCCTCCACTTT.

This clonotype was detected many times. V is TRBV20-1 and J is TRBJ1-1, with D tentatively TRBD1 (6 bases). Germline V gene data show CDR1 as DFQATT and CDR2 as SNEGSKA (reference sequence). The CDR3 has 15 residues. Deletions cut 3 bases from V and 4 bases from J, with 18 bases between. CDR3 sequence (DNA): TGCAGTGCTAGCGATTCAGGGGCGGGAGGCACTGAAGCTTTCTTT. Translation: CSASDSGAGGTEAFF.

This clonotype was detected only a few times. J is TRBJ1-1 and V is TRBV6-2 or TRBV6-3; D is unresolved. V was shortened by 6 bases and J by 1 base, with 15 bases between the two germline ends. The CDR3 extends over 15 amino acids. CDR1 and CDR2 (germline): MNHEY, SVGEGT. The CDR3 sequence is CASRTLPISNTEAFF. The CDR3 DNA reads TGTGCCAGCAGAACCTTGCCCATATCGAACACTGAAGCTTTCTTT.

This clonotype was recorded many times. Here the CDR3 reads CSVVRTTLGDTQYF. The CDR3 nucleotides are TGCAGCGTTGTTCGTACCACTCTGGGAGATACGCAGTATTTT. The chain is built from TRBV29-1 and TRBJ2-3; D unresolved. Germline-derived CDR1 and CDR2 are SQVTM and ANQGSEA. Deletions cut 4 bases from V and 5 bases from J, with 16 bases between. The CDR3 covers 14 residues.

V gene TRBV18 combines with J gene TRBJ1-2; D is possibly TRBD1 (5 bases). Germline V lookup: CDR1 KGHSH, CDR2 LQKENI. V was clipped by 5 bases and J by 0 bases, with 16 bases between them. CDR3 length: 16 amino acids. CDR3 in DNA: TGTGCCAGCTCAATAGCCGGGACGGATACTAACTATGGCTACACCTTC. Its translation is CASSIAGTDTNYGYTF.

This clonotype was picked up a small number of times. The V gene is TRBV7-3, the J gene TRBJ1-3; D call uncertain. The germline V gene has CDR1 SGHTA and CDR2 FQGTGA. This CDR3 spans 13 amino acids. Trimming left V 8 bases short and J 0 bases short, with 8 bases between. CDR3 nucleotides: TGTGCCAGCGGCGCATCCTCTGGAAACACCATATATTTT. Residues: CASGASSGNTIYF.

The table lists this clonotype with a few counts. This sequence joins TRBV11-3 and TRBJ1-3; D gene unclear. The CDR3 totals 14 residues. The V end lost 3 bases, the J end lost 4 bases, and 10 bases lay between the germline ends. Germline V gene data show CDR1 as SGHNT and CDR2 as YENEEA. The CDR3 DNA sequence: TGTGCCAGCAGCTTCACGGGGAACGGAAACACCATATATTTT. It encodes CASSFTGNGNTIYF.

There are a few counts of this clonotype. The CDR3 nucleotides are TGCGCCAGCAGCCAAGTCCCGGGACTTACCACAGATACGCAGTATTTT. Amino acids: CASSQVPGLTTDTQYF. The V and J genes are TRBV4-1 and TRBJ2-3, with D perhaps matching TRBD2 (6 bases). The germline gives CDR1 MGHRA, CDR2 YSYEKL. The CDR3 consists of 16 residues. The germline V and J ends were trimmed by 1 base and 2 bases, with 13 bases remaining between them.

The V call is TRBV5-5, the J call TRBJ2-7; 7 bases match TRBD1. The CDR3 extends over 16 amino acids. Germline CDR1 reads SGHKS; CDR2 reads YYEKEE (reference sequence). The ends lost 3 bases at V and 0 bases at J; junction bases unmatched: 9. CDR3 nucleotide sequence: TGTGCCAGCAGCTGGGGACAGTTGACAAGCTCCTACGAGCAGTACTTC. Translating gives CASSWGQLTSSYEQYF.

In regard to this clonotype: At one end, the junction sequence differs from germline, possibly due to a read error. The rearrangement joins TRBV12-3 or TRBV12-4 to TRBJ1-5; weak D call: TRBD1 (6 bases). CDR3 length: 14 amino acids. The CDR3 nucleotides are TGTGCCACGACAAGGGACATCAACAATCAGCCCCAGCAATTT. Protein sequence: CATTRDINNQPQQF.

This clonotype came up a few times. V and J are TRBV12-3 or TRBV12-4 and TRBJ1-5, with 7 bases that match TRBD1. The CDR3 extends over 15 amino acids. Trimming at V came to 3 bases and at J to 4 bases, leaving 6 bases not matched to a gene. CDR3: CASSFKGQSNQPQHF. The DNA for the CDR3 is TGTGCCAGCAGTTTCAAGGGACAGAGTAATCAGCCCCAGCATTTT.

Turning to this clonotype: At one of its ends the junction is not consistent with the germline gene, which may arise from a read error. This rearrangement joins TRBV6-5 to TRBJ1-1, with TRBD1 as a possible D gene (5 bases). Looked up from germline, CDR1 is MNHEY and CDR2 is SVGAGI. This CDR3 has 15 amino acids. The CDR3 region has the DNA TGTGCCAGCAGCTACTCGGACAACATGGGGACTGAAGCTTTCTTT. This encodes CASSYSDNMGTEAFF.

This clonotype was seen at least ten times. V gene TRBV4-3 combines with J gene TRBJ2-4; no clear D gene. CDR3 length: 17 amino acids. In germline, CDR1 is LGHNA, CDR2 YSLEER. V lost 0 bases and J lost 0, with 12 bases in between. The CDR3 sequence: CASSQETVPKAKNIQYF. CDR3 sequence (DNA): TGCGCCAGCAGCCAAGAAACTGTACCTAAAGCCAAAAACATTCAGTACTTC.

This clonotype was found many times. This chain links TRBV20-1 with TRBJ2-5, with 9 nucleotides matching TRBD1. Germline CDR1 reads DFQATT; CDR2 reads SNEGSKA (reference sequence). The ends lost 6 bases at V and 5 bases at J; junction bases unmatched: 10. This CDR3 has 14 residues. The CDR3 protein is CSAGDRVRKETQYF. CDR3 coding DNA: TGCAGTGCAGGGGACAGGGTGAGAAAGGAGACCCAGTACTTC.

The rearrangement joins TRBV6-2 or TRBV6-3 to TRBJ2-1; no clear D. V was clipped by 5 bases and J by 15 bases, with 11 bases between them. In germline, CDR1 is MNHEY, CDR2 SVGEGT. The CDR3 spans 10 residues. The CDR3 here is CASSGATLFF. CDR3 bases: TGTGCCAGCAGTGGTGCAACTCTGTTCTTC.

V gene TRBV6-2 or TRBV6-3 combines with J gene TRBJ2-2, with D maybe TRBD1 (6 bases). The CDR3 length is 16 residues. V lost 4 bases, J lost 4 bases, and 16 bases lay in between. Germline CDR1 MNHEY, CDR2 SVGEGT. CDR3 in amino acids: CASSSRGGLVTGELFF. In nucleotides, the CDR3 is TGTGCCAGCAGTTCCAGAGGGGGTTTGGTCACCGGGGAGCTGTTTTTT.

This clonotype came up a few times. The gene calls are TRBV9 and TRBJ1-1, with D hard to call. This CDR3 is built from 15 residues. V lost 0 bases, J lost 7 bases, and 16 bases lay in between. Germline CDR1 SGDLS, CDR2 YYNGEE. Here the CDR3 reads CASSVDDLPGHEAFF. CDR3 nucleotides: TGTGCCAGCAGCGTAGACGATTTACCCGGTCATGAAGCTTTCTTT. The whole variable domain, filled in from reference TRBV9 and TRBJ1-1, reads DSGVTQTPKHLITATGQRVTLRCSPRSGDLSVYWYQQSLDQGLQFLIQYYNGEERAKGNILERFSAQQFPDLHSELNLSSLELGDSALYFCASSVDDLPGHEAFFGQGTRLTVV.

V gene TRBV13 combines with J gene TRBJ2-7; 8 positions agree with TRBD1. CDR1 PRHDT and CDR2 FYEKMQ come from the germline V gene (reference sequence). The V segment lost 5 bases and the J segment 3 bases; nucleotides outside the gene matches: 15. The CDR3 sequence is 17 residues long. The CDR3 DNA is TGTGCCAGCAGCCCTACAGGGGGAAGTGGTTTGAGCTACGAGCAGTACTTC. Encoded protein: CASSPTGGSGLSYEQYF.

V and J are TRBV20-1 and TRBJ1-5; 7 nucleotides agree with TRBD1. Germline CDR1 DFQATT, CDR2 SNEGSKA (reference sequence). CDR3 length: 14 amino acids. The J segment lost 2 bases and the V segment lost 6 bases, leaving 7 bases of the junction unmatched. CDR3 bases: TGCAGTGCCCTGGGACAGATGGGCAATCAGCCCCAGCATTTT. It encodes CSALGQMGNQPQHF.

Here the CDR3 reads CASSDSSPLHF. The DNA for the CDR3 is TGTGCCAGCAGTGACAGTTCACCCCTCCACTTT. This rearrangement joins TRBV6-4 to TRBJ1-6; D is unclear. Trimming took off 2 bases at V and 9 bases at J, with 2 bases between the two ends. CDR3 length: 11 residues. Germline-derived CDR1 and CDR2 are MRHNA and SNTAGT.

CDR3 coding DNA: TGCAGCGCGGGACAGGGGGTTTCCTACGAGCAGTACTTC. Amino acid sequence: CSAGQGVSYEQYF. The chain is built from TRBV29-1 and TRBJ2-7; 11 nucleotides line up with TRBD1. Germline assignment: CDR1 SQVTM and CDR2 ANQGSEA. CDR3 length equals 13 residues. The V gene end was trimmed by 7 bases and the J gene end by 1 base; junction bases not matched to a gene: 3.

This clonotype was counted many times. The V gene is TRBV6-5, the J gene TRBJ2-3, with unresolved D. V was clipped by 5 bases and J by 4 bases, with 10 bases between them. Germline CDR1 and CDR2: MNHEY and SVGAGI. This CDR3 comprises 13 residues. CDR3 residues: CASSPPGADTQYF. The DNA for the CDR3 is TGTGCCAGCAGTCCCCCTGGGGCAGATACGCAGTATTTT.

This clonotype has more than one count but fewer than ten. The chain employs TRBV15 and TRBJ2-4; D perhaps matches TRBD1 (6 bases). The CDR3 is 15 residues long. Trimming stripped 1 base from V and 6 bases from J, with 13 bases between. The V gene's germline CDR1 is LNHNV and CDR2 YYDKDF (reference sequence). The CDR3 DNA is TGTGCCACCAGCAGAGTGGCAGGGGCGGGAAACATTCAGTACTTC. Protein sequence: CATSRVAGAGNIQYF. The variable domain in full, completed from reference TRBV15 and TRBJ2-4, reads DAMVIQNPRYQVTQFGKPVTLSCSQTLNHNVMYWYQQKSSQAPKLLFHYYDKDFNNEADTPDNFQSRRPNTSFCFLDIRSPGLGDTAMYLCATSRVAGAGNIQYFGAGTRLSVL.

This clonotype has a count of ten or more. The chain joins TRBV6-2 or TRBV6-3 to TRBJ2-1, with D maybe TRBD1 (5 bases). Germline CDR1 reads MNHEY; CDR2 reads SVGEGT. Trimming stripped 2 bases from V and 3 bases from J, with 5 bases between. The CDR3 is 13 residues long. CDR3 region: CASSYDSYNEQFF. For the CDR3, the DNA is TGTGCCAGCAGTTACGACAGCTACAATGAGCAGTTCTTC.

Only a few counts were recorded for this clonotype. This rearrangement joins TRBV7-9 to TRBJ1-1; a weak D match, TRBD1 (5 bases). V was pared by 2 bases and J by 0 bases, with 10 bases between. Germline V lookup: CDR1 SEHNR, CDR2 FQNEAQ (reference sequence). The CDR3 loop spans 15 amino acids. CDR3 sequence: CASSLFDRVNTEAFF. The CDR3 coding sequence is TGTGCCAGCAGCTTATTTGACAGAGTGAACACTGAAGCTTTCTTT. Complete variable domain (other parts from reference TRBV7-9 and TRBJ1-1): DTGVSQNPRHKITKRGQNVTFRCDPISEHNRLYWYRQTLGQGPEFLTYFQNEAQLEKSRLLSDRFSAERPKGSFSTLEIQRTEQGDSAMYLCASSLFDRVNTEAFFGQGTRLTVV.

The chain carries TRBV9 and TRBJ2-1, with D perhaps TRBD1 (6 bases). Trimming removed 3 bases from V and 15 bases from J, with 13 bases in between. The CDR3 contains 11 residues. Germline V gives CDR1 SGDLS, CDR2 YYNGEE. CDR3 loop: CASSGGHGRFF. CDR3 DNA: TGTGCCAGCAGCGGGGGACACGGACGGTTCTTC.

This clonotype turned up a few times. The genes are TRBV6-5 and TRBJ2-5; TRBD2 matches at 8 bases. V was clipped by 3 bases and J by 3 bases; unmatched bases: 12. Per germline, CDR1 MNHEY and CDR2 SVGAGI. The CDR3 runs to 17 residues. The CDR3 DNA follows: TGTGCCAGCAGTTATAGTCAGGTTCGGCGGGGGGAAGAGACCCAGTACTTC. Amino acids: CASSYSQVRRGEETQYF.

This clonotype was found a few times. The chain couples TRBV7-2 to TRBJ2-2; perhaps TRBD1 as D (5 bases). Trimming removed 5 bases from V and 3 bases from J, with 13 bases in between. Germline values: CDR1 SGHTA, CDR2 FQGNSA. The CDR3 is made up of 15 amino acids. For the CDR3, the DNA is TGTGCCAGCAGCGACCGCCAGACAGACACCGGGGAGCTGTTTTTT. It translates to CASSDRQTDTGELFF.

DNA for the CDR3: TGCAGTGCTAGAGGCCAGGGGGCGCGTGACGAGCAGTACTTC. This codes for CSARGQGARDEQYF. J is TRBJ2-7 and V is TRBV20-1, with TRBD1 matching over 8 bases. V lost 1 base, J lost 5 bases, and 7 bases stayed unmatched. Per the germline V gene, CDR1 is DFQATT and CDR2 is SNEGSKA (reference sequence). This CDR3 has 14 amino acids.